These 17 T cell receptor beta chains share one sample of origin, sequenced in a study of T cell clones after liver transplantation. Profiled with immunoSEQ multiplex PCR; TCRdb holds only in-frame clones, not every one. Of some 15,000 clones in the sample, 80% to 95% are singletons; the top ten hold 48%. Here the sequenced sample was CD8+ T cells from blood, taken before liver transplant. These receptor sequences come from a human donor who received a liver transplant.

The chain joins TRBV7-9 to TRBJ2-3; either TRBD1 or TRBD2 may fit D (5 bases each). Germline V gene sequence: CDR1 SEHNR, CDR2 FQNEAQ (reference sequence). This CDR3 has 14 residues. V lost 1 base, J lost 4 bases, and 9 bases lay in between. CDR3: CASSLEGTADTQYF. As DNA, the CDR3 is TGTGCCAGCAGCTTAGAGGGGACCGCAGATACGCAGTATTTT.

The chain employs TRBV27 and TRBJ2-2, with 7 bases that match TRBD2. The V and J ends lost 7 bases and 4 bases, in that order; junction bases with no gene match: 15. Germline CDR1 and CDR2: MNHEY and SMNVEV (reference sequence). This CDR3 is 17 amino acids long. CDR3 in amino acids: CASTHNLDGEGTGELFF. The CDR3 DNA is TGTGCCAGCACTCACAACTTAGATGGGGAGGGCACCGGGGAGCTGTTTTTT.

Details on this clone: Compared with germline, one end of the junction differs, possibly owing to a read error. The chain carries TRBV6-4 and TRBJ2-7; 7 bases align to TRBD2. Germline V gene lookup returns CDR1 MRHNA and CDR2 SNTAGT. The CDR3 loop spans 12 amino acids. In nucleotides, the CDR3 is TGCTGCGGGGACTACCGACTCGGGGAGCAGTACTTC. Encoded protein: CCGDYRLGEQYF.

The V and J genes are TRBV4-1 and TRBJ2-7; no reliable D call. The V and J ends lost 0 bases and 3 bases respectively, with 15 bases between them. Per germline, CDR1 MGHRA and CDR2 YSYEKL. The CDR3 consists of 16 residues. CDR3 nucleotide sequence: TGCGCCAGCAGCCAAGAACCCCCGACGGTTTACTACGAGCAGTACTTC. Amino acid sequence: CASSQEPPTVYYEQYF.

This clone occurred once. The genes are TRBV7-9 and TRBJ1-4; no reliable D call. Trimming cost V 7 bases and J 0 bases, with 9 bases left between them. Germline V gene lookup returns CDR1 SEHNR and CDR2 FQNEAQ (reference sequence). The CDR3 runs to 14 residues. CDR3 amino acids: CASTDGATNEKLFF. The CDR3, as DNA: TGTGCCAGCACGGACGGTGCAACTAATGAAAAACTGTTTTTT.

V gene TRBV13 combines with J gene TRBJ1-1; D is undetermined. This CDR3 has 13 amino acids. V lost 3 bases and J lost 6, with 11 bases in between. Germline-derived CDR1 and CDR2 are PRHDT and FYEKMQ (reference sequence). CDR3 sequence reads: CASSFASGAEAFF. The CDR3 bases are TGTGCCAGCAGCTTCGCATCGGGAGCTGAAGCTTTCTTT.

This chain links TRBV28 with TRBJ1-2; 10 nucleotides match TRBD1. The CDR3 sequence is 16 residues long. Germline V CDR1 and CDR2: MDHEN, SYDVKM. After removal of 6 bases from V and 4 bases from J, the junction contained 11 bases not matched to a gene. The CDR3 nucleotides are TGTGCCAGCAGCCAAAGCCCGACAGGGGGCCTCTATGGCTACACCTTC. The encoded protein is CASSQSPTGGLYGYTF.

This chain connects TRBV27 to TRBJ1-5; weak D call: TRBD1 (5 bases). The V and J ends lost 4 bases and 5 bases respectively, with 9 bases between them. The CDR3 is made up of 13 amino acids. Germline-derived CDR1 and CDR2 are MNHEY and SMNVEV (reference sequence). The DNA of the CDR3 is TGTGCCAGCAGTTGGGGGGGGGATCAGCCCCAGCATTTT. Its translation is CASSWGGDQPQHF.

This chain joins TRBV15 and TRBJ2-1, with TRBD2 matching 12 bases. The V gene's germline CDR1 is LNHNV and CDR2 YYDKDF (reference sequence). This CDR3 spans 15 amino acids. Trimming cost V 5 bases and J 9 bases; bases outside gene matches: 8. CDR3 residues: CATSLLAGGLVEQFF. The CDR3 coding sequence is TGTGCCACCAGCTTACTAGCGGGAGGATTAGTTGAGCAGTTCTTC.

The gene calls are TRBV28 and TRBJ2-7, with TRBD1 as a possible D gene (5 bases). Germline V gene data show CDR1 as MDHEN and CDR2 as SYDVKM. V lost 5 bases and J lost 1, with 12 bases in between. CDR3 length equals 14 residues. The CDR3 bases are TGTGCCAGCAGTCTTGGTACAGGTTCCTACGAGCAGTACTTC. This sequence encodes CASSLGTGSYEQYF. Full variable domain (outside the CDR3, taken from reference TRBV28 and TRBJ2-7): DVKVTQSSRYLVKRTGEKVFLECVQDMDHENMFWYRQDPGLGLRLIYFSYDVKMKEKGDIPEGYSVSREKKERFSLILESASTNQTSMYLCASSLGTGSYEQYFGPGTRLTVT.

V is TRBV27 and J is TRBJ1-5, with TRBD1 matching 9 bases. Germline V gene lookup returns CDR1 MNHEY and CDR2 SMNVEV (reference sequence). V was clipped by 8 bases and J by 8 bases; unmatched bases: 7. The CDR3 runs 13 residues. CDR3 sequence (DNA): TGTGCCAGCGCTAGGGACAGGGCCGAGCCCCAGCATTTT. Translation: CASARDRAEPQHF.

The V gene is TRBV21-1, the J gene TRBJ1-2; the table gives TRBD1 as D, unverified against the DNA. TRBV21-1 is described as a pseudogene. The CDR3 extends over 16 amino acids. This CDR3 reads CASSKAWQGYNYGYTF. CDR3 DNA sequence: TGTGCCAGCAGCAAAGCGTGGCAGGGATATAACTATGGCTACACCTTC.

V usage is TRBV14 and J usage is TRBJ2-5; D unresolved. This CDR3 is built from 10 residues. The germline gives CDR1 SGHDN, CDR2 FVKESK. The V end lost 5 bases, the J end lost 7 bases, and 5 bases lay between the germline ends. CDR3 DNA: TGTGCCAGCAGCAAACGGACCCAGTACTTC. The encoded protein is CASSKRTQYF.

The chain uses TRBV27 and TRBJ2-1; 9 positions match TRBD1. The CDR3 loop spans 15 amino acids. Germline V gene lookup returns CDR1 MNHEY and CDR2 SMNVEV (reference sequence). With V trimmed by 5 bases and J by 9 bases, 11 bases remained unmatched. In DNA form, the CDR3 reads TGTGCCAGCAGTCCGTCCGGGACAGGGCTGGGTGAGCAGTTCTTC. Protein sequence: CASSPSGTGLGEQFF.

The rearrangement joins TRBV5-5 to TRBJ2-5; 12 positions match TRBD2. The CDR3 contains 18 residues. V was clipped by 0 bases and J by 2 bases; unmatched bases: 8. Germline CDR1 is SGHKS and CDR2 is YYEKEE (reference sequence). CDR3 in amino acids: CASSLVLAGGGTQETQYF. The CDR3 DNA sequence: TGTGCCAGCAGCTTGGTCCTAGCGGGAGGGGGGACTCAAGAGACCCAGTACTTC. Full variable domain (outside the CDR3, taken from reference TRBV5-5 and TRBJ2-5): DAGVTQSPTHLIKTRGQQVTLRCSPISGHKSVSWYQQVLGQGPQFIFQYYEKEERGRGNFPDRFSARQFPNYSSELNVNALLLGDSALYLCASSLVLAGGGTQETQYFGPGTRLLVL.

The CDR3 DNA is TGTGCCAGTAGTATCACCCCGGGACGCCACGAGCAGTACTTC. Protein: CASSITPGRHEQYF. This chain links TRBV19 with TRBJ2-7; D tentatively reads TRBD1 or TRBD2 (5 bases each). Trimming took off 3 bases at V and 5 bases at J, with 14 bases between the two ends. Germline V gene data show CDR1 as LNHDA and CDR2 as SQIVND (reference sequence). The CDR3 runs 14 residues.

V usage is TRBV11-3 and J usage is TRBJ2-1, with a possible D match to TRBD2 (7 bases). V was trimmed by 2 bases and J by 0 bases, leaving 17 bases between them. The CDR3 runs to 18 residues. Germline assignment: CDR1 SGHNT and CDR2 YENEEA. CDR3 sequence (DNA): TGTGCCAGCAGCTTATGGCTCGGGGGGCCAAGCTCCTACAATGAGCAGTTCTTC. Its protein is CASSLWLGGPSSYNEQFF.